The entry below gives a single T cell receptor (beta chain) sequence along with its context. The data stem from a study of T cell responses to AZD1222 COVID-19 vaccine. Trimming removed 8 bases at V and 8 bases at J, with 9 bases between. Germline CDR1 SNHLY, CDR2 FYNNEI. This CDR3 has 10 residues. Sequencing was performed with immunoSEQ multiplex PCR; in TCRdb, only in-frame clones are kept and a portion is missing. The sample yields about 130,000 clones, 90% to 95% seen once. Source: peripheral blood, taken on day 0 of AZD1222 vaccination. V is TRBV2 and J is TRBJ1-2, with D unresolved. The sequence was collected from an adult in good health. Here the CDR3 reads CASGTAGYTF. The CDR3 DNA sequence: TGTGCCAGCGGTACCGCAGGCTACACCTTC.